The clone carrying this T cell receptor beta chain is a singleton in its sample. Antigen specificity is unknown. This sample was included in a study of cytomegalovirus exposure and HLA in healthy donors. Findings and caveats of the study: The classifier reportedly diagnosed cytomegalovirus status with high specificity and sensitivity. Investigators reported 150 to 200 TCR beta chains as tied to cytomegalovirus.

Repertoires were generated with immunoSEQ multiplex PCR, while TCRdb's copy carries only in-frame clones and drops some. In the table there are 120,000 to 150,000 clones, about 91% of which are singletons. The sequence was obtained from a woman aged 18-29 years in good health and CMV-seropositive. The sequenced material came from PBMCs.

This CDR3 reads CASSPAQTAYNEQFF. As DNA, the CDR3 is TGTGCCAGCTCCCCAGCACAAACAGCTTACAATGAGCAGTTCTTC. The V gene is TRBV18, the J gene TRBJ2-1; no clear D gene. The CDR3 totals 15 residues. Germline V gene sequence: CDR1 KGHSH, CDR2 LQKENI. The V gene lost 6 bases and the J gene lost 4 bases, with 16 bases spanning the gap. Based on the CDR3 plus reference TRBV18 and TRBJ2-1, the full variable domain is NAGVMQNPRHLVRRRGQEARLRCSPMKGHSHVYWYRQLPEEGLKFMVYLQKENIIDESGMPKERFSAEFPKEGPSILRIQQVVRGDSAAYFCASSPAQTAYNEQFFGPGTRLTVL.